This TCR beta chain emerged from a study of shared clonotypes between healthy human individuals. Deep-level settings were used for running the assay. Using immunoSEQ multiplex PCR, the repertoire was profiled, and TCRdb retains in-frame clones only, with some absent. The sample lists about 2.5 million clones, around 92% occurring once. Material: naive CD4+ T cells from PBMCs. Described subset: CD45RA+ positively selected. This TCR was recovered from a man aged 18 to 30 in good health. Some clones in this sample may be carry-over from other donors' samples.

CDR3 in DNA: TGTGCCAGCAGCCAGACCCACAGCGGGAACTACGAGCAGTACTTC. This translates into CASSQTHSGNYEQYF. The chain joins TRBV4-2 to TRBJ2-7, with 7 bases lining up with TRBD2. The CDR3 covers 15 residues. The germline V gene encodes CDR1 LGHNA and CDR2 YNFKEQ. The ends lost 3 bases at V and 3 bases at J; junction bases unmatched: 8.